The 20 T cell receptor beta chains reported below all come from one sample, sequenced in a study of blood T cell repertoires in COVID-19 (dated by TCRdb to 2019 to 2021). The receptor library was made with the immunoSEQ multiplex PCR assay. The source is immuneACCESS, and TCRdb retained only in-frame sequences with V and J called. Part of the clones is not carried over; for the studies checked, unresolved V genes explain less than half of this, and the remainder is unexplained. Across this sample there are 250,000 to 300,000 clones, with 89% seen only once. The top ten hold 2% to 2.5% of the sample. Sequenced: peripheral blood. The source of these receptors is a man in his forties or fifties with acute or convalescent COVID-19.

The rearrangement uses TRBV5-1 and TRBJ2-5; possible D gene TRBD1, 5 bases. The CDR3 is 14 amino acids. The ends were cut back, 0 bases at V and 3 bases at J, with 9 bases in the middle. Germline V gene sequence: CDR1 SGHRS, CDR2 YFSETQ. This CDR3 is CASSLGGAEETQYF. For the CDR3, the DNA is TGCGCCAGCAGCTTGGGGGGCGCCGAAGAGACCCAGTACTTC.

The J gene is TRBJ2-7, the V gene TRBV5-1; 15 bases map to TRBD2. V lost 4 bases, J lost 1 base, and 6 bases stayed unmatched. CDR1 is SGHRS and CDR2 is YFSETQ in the germline V gene. This CDR3 comprises 17 residues. CDR3 amino acids: CASSPGLAGGLSYEQYF. CDR3 nucleotide sequence: TGCGCCAGCAGCCCCGGACTAGCGGGGGGGCTGTCCTACGAGCAGTACTTC.

The chain joins TRBV3-1 (or the pseudogene TRBV3-2) to TRBJ1-4; perhaps TRBD1 as D (6 bases). This CDR3 region has 15 residues. Trimming took off 0 bases at V and 10 bases at J, with 15 bases between the two ends. Germline values: CDR1 LGHDT, CDR2 YNNKEL (reference sequence). The DNA for the CDR3 is TGTGCCAGCAGCCAAGAAAGTGGGACACAACGAAAACTGTTTTTT. Protein sequence: CASSQESGTQRKLFF.

The chain employs TRBV29-1 and TRBJ2-1, with 7 bases lining up with TRBD1. Germline-derived CDR1 and CDR2 are SQVTM and ANQGSEA. The CDR3 spans 12 residues. Germline trimming cut 4 bases from V and 6 bases from J; bases unmatched to any gene: 3. This CDR3 is CSVGSGGNEQFF. CDR3 DNA sequence: TGCAGCGTTGGTTCAGGGGGCAATGAGCAGTTCTTC.

This chain joins TRBV6-6 and TRBJ2-2; D call uncertain. CDR1 is MNHNY, CDR2 SVGAGI, per germline (reference sequence). The CDR3 loop spans 13 amino acids. V lost 5 bases and J 1 base, leaving 5 bases between the germline ends. The CDR3 loop is CASSQLNTGELFF. The CDR3 coding sequence is TGTGCCAGCAGTCAACTGAACACCGGGGAGCTGTTTTTT.

This chain joins TRBV24-1 and TRBJ2-3; perhaps TRBD2 as D (6 bases). The germline V and J ends were trimmed by 2 bases and 10 bases, with 12 bases remaining between them. Germline V lookup: CDR1 KGHDR, CDR2 SFDVKD. There are 13 residues in the CDR3. CDR3 nucleotide sequence: TGTGCCACCAGTGATTCCTGGGGAGGTGCGCAGTATTTT. Protein product: CATSDSWGGAQYF.

V gene TRBV5-6 combines with J gene TRBJ1-3, with D maybe TRBD1 (5 bases). Germline V lookup: CDR1 SGHDT, CDR2 YYEEEE. The CDR3 consists of 14 residues. Trimming stripped 4 bases from V and 4 bases from J, with 12 bases between. CDR3: CASSQGTRGNTIYF. CDR3 DNA sequence: TGTGCCAGCAGCCAGGGTACACGGGGAAACACCATATATTTT.

The chain recombines TRBV7-9 with TRBJ2-1; tentative D call: TRBD2 (6 bases). Germline CDR1 is SEHNR and CDR2 is FQNEAQ (reference sequence). The CDR3 is 15 amino acids. Deletions cut 3 bases from V and 4 bases from J, with 13 bases between. The CDR3: CASSFNLGGYNEQFF. CDR3 in DNA: TGTGCCAGCAGCTTTAATCTGGGGGGATACAATGAGCAGTTCTTC.

The chain recombines TRBV5-1 with TRBJ1-1; D might be TRBD1 (5 bases). The CDR3 is 14 amino acids. In germline, CDR1 is SGHRS, CDR2 YFSETQ. V lost 0 bases to trimming and J lost 4 bases, with 10 bases between them. CDR3 sequence reads: CASSLASGATEAFF. The DNA of the CDR3 is TGCGCCAGCAGCTTGGCCAGCGGGGCCACTGAAGCTTTCTTT.

The chain combines TRBV6-5 with TRBJ1-2; D gene unclear. CDR1 MNHEY and CDR2 SVGAGI come from the germline V gene. CDR3 length: 10 residues. Trimming shortened V by 2 bases and J by 10 bases, and 5 bases separated the two germline ends. CDR3 protein: CASSYGNYTF. The CDR3, as DNA: TGTGCCAGCAGTTACGGCAACTACACCTTC.

On this clone: Other DNA sequences in this specimen translate into the identical CDR3. The chain has TRBV20-1 and TRBJ1-1; tentatively, D is TRBD1 (6 bases). Germline V lookup: CDR1 DFQATT, CDR2 SNEGSKA (reference sequence). Trimming pared 3 bases from V and 4 bases from J, leaving 6 bases between. The CDR3 consists of 11 residues. CDR3 sequence (DNA): TGCAGTGCTAGCAGGGGCACTGAAGCTTTCTTT. As protein: CSASRGTEAFF.

Details on this clone: Other DNA sequences in the sample encode the same CDR3. The chain combines TRBV5-1 with TRBJ1-4; 7 bases align to TRBD1. With 0 bases clipped from V and 4 bases from J, the junction kept 0 bases outside the gene matches. CDR3 length: 14 amino acids. The germline V gene has CDR1 SGHRS and CDR2 YFSETQ. Written as DNA, the CDR3 is TGCGCCAGCAGCTTGGGACAGGGTAATGAAAAACTGTTTTTT. Translated: CASSLGQGNEKLFF.

The rearrangement joins TRBV7-6 to TRBJ2-7; D unresolved. CDR1 is SGHVS, CDR2 FNYEAQ, per germline. The V end lost 5 bases, the J end lost 6 bases, and 8 bases lay between the germline ends. The CDR3 is made up of 11 amino acids. The CDR3 DNA is TGTGCCAGCAGCCCCCTAGGCGAGCAGTACTTC. As protein: CASSPLGEQYF.

V usage is TRBV10-3 and J usage is TRBJ2-7; no firm D call. CDR3 length: 14 residues. Germline lookup yields CDR1 ENHRY and CDR2 SYGVKD. V was shortened by 7 bases and J by 0 bases, with 13 bases between the two germline ends. The CDR3 reads CAITVTASSYEQYF. The DNA of the CDR3 is TGTGCCATCACCGTGACGGCTAGCTCCTACGAGCAGTACTTC.

The chain has TRBV7-2 and TRBJ2-5; a possible D gene is TRBD2 (5 bases). Germline V CDR1 and CDR2: SGHTA, FQGNSA. The CDR3 totals 14 residues. The V end was cut by 2 bases, the J end by 0 bases, with 7 bases between. CDR3 loop: CASSLTGYQETQYF. CDR3 bases: TGTGCCAGCAGCTTAACGGGGTACCAAGAGACCCAGTACTTC.

The chain employs TRBV4-1 and TRBJ2-5, with D hard to call. The V gene's germline CDR1 is MGHRA and CDR2 YSYEKL. CDR3 length: 13 residues. The V end lost 3 bases, the J end lost 2 bases, and 7 bases lay between the germline ends. The CDR3, as DNA: TGCGCCAGCAGCCAGCCCGGGCAAGAGACCCAGTACTTC. It is translated as CASSQPGQETQYF.

J is TRBJ2-2 and V is TRBV5-4, with D perhaps matching TRBD2 (5 bases). The germline V and J ends were trimmed by 0 bases and 1 base, with 7 bases remaining between them. CDR3 size: 15 residues. The germline V gene encodes CDR1 SGHNT and CDR2 YYREEE (reference sequence). The CDR3: CASSLGTVNTGELFF. CDR3 nucleotide sequence: TGTGCCAGCAGCTTGGGGACTGTGAACACCGGGGAGCTGTTTTTT.

The V and J genes are TRBV10-3 and TRBJ1-5; D gene uncertain. In germline, CDR1 is ENHRY, CDR2 SYGVKD. Trimming cost V 8 bases and J 5 bases, with 10 bases left between them. This CDR3 is built from 12 residues. CDR3 bases: TGTGCCATCGGGAGGGAGGATCAGCCCCAGCATTTT. This encodes CAIGREDQPQHF.

The gene calls are TRBV6-5 and TRBJ1-2, with TRBD1 identical over 7 bases. Germline V lookup: CDR1 MNHEY, CDR2 SVGAGI. This CDR3 comprises 13 residues. J gave up 2 bases and V 6 bases, and 3 bases lay outside the gene matches. DNA of the CDR3: TGTGCCAGCAGACAGGGGTGGAACTATGGCTACACCTTC. It yields the protein CASRQGWNYGYTF.

Only a few counts were recorded for this clone. The V call is TRBV5-1, the J call TRBJ2-2; TRBD2 aligns across 8 bases. The V gene's germline CDR1 is SGHRS and CDR2 YFSETQ. CDR3 length equals 16 residues. With V trimmed by 1 base and J by 2 bases, 4 bases remained unmatched. This CDR3 reads CASSLLAGINTGELFF. CDR3 DNA: TGCGCCAGCAGCTTGTTAGCGGGGATAAACACCGGGGAGCTGTTTTTT.